This TCR beta chain was retrieved from a study of T cell responses to AZD1222 COVID-19 vaccine. The sample holds a few counts of this clone. The target antigen is unknown. Regarding the study as a whole: There were mostly white British donors and more females than males, and clonal diversity was possibly underestimated. Repertoires were collected only later (after the peak T cell response had occurred). At baseline, seropositivity was found in only a handful of AZD1222 recipients. Among spike-specific TCRs, nearly half reportedly target unmutated variant regions.

Germline CDR1 reads SQVTM; CDR2 reads ANQGSEA. V was trimmed by 6 bases and J by 5 bases, leaving 13 bases between them. The length of the CDR3 is 12 residues. Assay used: immunoSEQ multiplex PCR; TCRdb lists only in-frame clones, some missing. Of about 140,000 clones listed, roughly 90% are singletons. This TCR was recovered from an adult who received the AZD1222 COVID-19 vaccine. Material: peripheral blood, obtained 28 days after the second AZD1222 dose. The V gene is TRBV29-1, the J gene TRBJ2-5, with D perhaps TRBD1 or TRBD2 (6 bases each). The CDR3 sequence: CSVPQGRETQYF. CDR3 DNA: TGCAGCGTCCCGCAGGGGAGGGAGACCCAGTACTTC.